This T cell receptor (beta chain) was profiled in a study of T-cell reconstitution after alpha-beta-depleted transplantation in children. Study results and caveats: Approximately two months post-transplant, alpha-beta T cells reportedly originated from several hundred expanded graft clones. Hyperexpanded clones declined; after one year, newly produced T cells mostly supplied diversity. Day-60 TCRbeta diversity that was high in some patients was derived from surviving recipient T cells and thymic progenitors.

To note about this clonotype: As yet, its antigen is unknown.

TCRbeta library construction was performed incorporating unique molecular identifiers. TCRdb independently ran MiXCR on the PCR reads; one entry per CDR3 protein. In the table there are about 980,000 distinct CDR3 sequences, roughly 29% of which are singletons. The starting material was PBMCs, mostly from graft donor cells, obtained 360 days after TCRalphabeta/CD19-depleted stem cell transplant. This TCR was recovered from a boy under two years old who had a stem cell transplant for SCID, so the T cells may come from the graft donor.

CDR3 loop: CASSLTPQGKTNTEAFF. The CDR3 region has the DNA TGTGCCAGCAGCTTAACCCCCCAAGGTAAGACGAACACTGAAGCTTTCTTT. The V gene is TRBV11-1, the J gene TRBJ1-1; D is unclear. The CDR3 has 17 residues. CDR1 is SGHAT, CDR2 FQDESV, per germline (reference sequence). V dropped 2 bases and J dropped 1 base, with 17 bases sitting between them.